This T cell receptor beta chain comes out of a study of blood T cell repertoires in COVID-19. Germline CDR1 is SGHTA and CDR2 is FQGTGA. The ends lost 2 bases at V and 0 bases at J; junction bases unmatched: 4. The CDR3 is 16 residues long. Cohort allocation depended upon clinical history that participants reported. Cohort 3 recovery required two negative PCRs, clearance, or symptom resolution. In the authors' methods: Quantification of nucleated cells was approximated via reference gene primer amplification. Repertoires were generated with immunoSEQ multiplex PCR, while TCRdb's copy carries only in-frame clones and drops some. That table gives V, J and clone size, and the DNA gave D and trimming. The sample lists about 400,000 clones, roughly 86% seen once, with around 1.7% in the top ten.

This clonotype was obtained from a woman aged 25 to 39 who had recovered from COVID-19. Sequenced material: PBMCs or T cells enriched from blood (not recorded which). The rearrangement uses TRBV7-3 and TRBJ2-1, with TRBD2 matching 7 bases. Here the CDR3 reads CASSLSGGSSYNEQFF. CDR3 nucleotide sequence: TGTGCCAGCAGCTTATCGGGGGGAAGCTCCTACAATGAGCAGTTCTTC.